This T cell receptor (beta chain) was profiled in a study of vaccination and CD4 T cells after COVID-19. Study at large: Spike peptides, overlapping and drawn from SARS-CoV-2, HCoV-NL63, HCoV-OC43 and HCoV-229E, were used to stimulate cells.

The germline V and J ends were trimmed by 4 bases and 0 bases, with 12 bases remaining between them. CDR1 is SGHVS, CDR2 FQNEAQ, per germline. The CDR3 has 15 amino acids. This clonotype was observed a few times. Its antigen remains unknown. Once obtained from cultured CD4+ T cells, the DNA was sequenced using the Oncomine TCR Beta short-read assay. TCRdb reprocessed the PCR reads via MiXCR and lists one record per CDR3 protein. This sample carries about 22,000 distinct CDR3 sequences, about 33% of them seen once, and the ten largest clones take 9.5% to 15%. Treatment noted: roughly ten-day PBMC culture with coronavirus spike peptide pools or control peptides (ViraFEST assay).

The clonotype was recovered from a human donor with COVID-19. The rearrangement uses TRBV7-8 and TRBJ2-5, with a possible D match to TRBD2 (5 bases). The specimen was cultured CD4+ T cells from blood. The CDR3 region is CASSSAVTYQETQYF. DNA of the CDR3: TGTGCCAGCAGCTCAGCGGTGACGTACCAAGAGACCCAGTACTTC.